This TCR beta chain was profiled in a study of Ad26.COV2.S vaccination and SARS-CoV-2 variants. About the research overall: Each vaccinee took Ad26.COV2.S intramuscularly, once or twice 56 days apart.

Treatment denoted: about 20 received Ad26.COV2.S at low or high dose, single or two shots; 5 received placebo; per-sample allocation not given. The study sampled participants on day 63 after the first vaccine or placebo injection. The CDR3 covers 14 residues. Germline V gene lookup returns CDR1 SGHTA and CDR2 FQGNSA. Deletions cut 5 bases from V and 5 bases from J, with 13 bases between. As for this clone: The antigen is unknown.

Findings and limits, study-wide: Possibly, TCR breadth and depth analyses underestimated total T cell responses.

TCRdb's table, derived via immunoSEQ multiplex PCR, lists solely in-frame clones and lacks some. The sample records more than 400,000 clones, 90% being singletons. The specimen was peripheral blood, collected in a trial of Ad26.COV2.S vaccine versus placebo. The sequence derives from a person between 18 and 60 years old who received the Ad26.COV2.S COVID-19 vaccine or a placebo. The chain is built from TRBV7-2 and TRBJ2-1; TRBD2 might be the D (6 bases). This CDR3 reads CASSPRRRDNEQFF. The CDR3 region has the DNA TGTGCCAGCAGCCCACGGAGGAGGGACAATGAGCAGTTCTTC.